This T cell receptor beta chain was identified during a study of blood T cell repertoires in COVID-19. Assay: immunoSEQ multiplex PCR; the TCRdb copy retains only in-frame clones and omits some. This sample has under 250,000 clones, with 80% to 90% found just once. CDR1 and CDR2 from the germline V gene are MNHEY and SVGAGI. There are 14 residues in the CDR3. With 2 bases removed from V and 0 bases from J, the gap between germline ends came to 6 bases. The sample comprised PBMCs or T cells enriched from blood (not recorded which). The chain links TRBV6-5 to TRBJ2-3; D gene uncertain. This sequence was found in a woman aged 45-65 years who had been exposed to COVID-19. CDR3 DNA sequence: TGTGCCAGCAGTTACCGTACTAGCACAGATACGCAGTATTTT. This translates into CASSYRTSTDTQYF.